The TCR beta chain under discussion was sequenced for a study of cytomegalovirus exposure and HLA in healthy donors. Whole-study findings and limits: For TCR beta chains, V- and J-gene trimming was later linked to a missense DCLRE1C variant.

The CDR3 is made up of 14 amino acids. V shed 5 bases, J shed 8 bases, and the junction held 6 bases outside the gene matches. Germline-derived CDR1 and CDR2 are SQVTM and ANQGSEA. On this clone itself: What it recognizes is unknown.

The PCR ran on 60 Vbeta and 13 Jbeta primers. Some clones are missing from TCRdb's copy, which holds only in-frame ones; the method was immunoSEQ multiplex PCR. Found here are approximately 90,000 clones, approximately 63% of them singletons; the top ten hold under 8%. The source is a young woman in good health and CMV-seronegative. The sequenced material came from PBMCs. The chain recombines TRBV29-1 with TRBJ2-1, with TRBD2 matching 13 bases. CDR3 sequence: CSVQGTSGTDEQFF. The CDR3 DNA reads TGCAGCGTTCAGGGGACTAGCGGGACCGATGAGCAGTTCTTC.